These T cell receptor beta chains were read from a single sample in a study of T cells in Graves' hyperthyroidism and ophthalmopathy. Each CDR3 protein gets one entry after TCRdb re-called the multiplex PCR reads with MiXCR. Among about 500,000 distinct CDR3 sequences listed, approximately 16% were seen once. Sequenced material: blood. Receptors were obtained from a woman aged 18-29 years with Graves' hyperthyroidism. Both conserved end residues are part of each CDR3. Only some rows state a clone size, as once, few, many or a class for expanded clones.

j_gene: TRBJ2-7
v_gene: TRBV19
abundance: few
CDR3aa: CASSIWTGHDNGEQYF

j_gene: TRBJ1-2
v_gene: TRBV13
abundance: many
CDR3aa: CASSYRTGGDYGYTF

j_gene: TRBJ1-4
v_gene: TRBV12-3/TRBV12-4
abundance: few
CDR3aa: CASSLALGGREEKLFF

j_gene: TRBJ2-3
v_gene: TRBV6-1
abundance: few
CDR3aa: CASSVRGAVADTQYF

j_gene: TRBJ2-7
v_gene: TRBV7-9
abundance: few
CDR3aa: CASSLDRGFSYEQYF

j_gene: TRBJ1-5
v_gene: TRBV12-5
abundance: -
CDR3aa: CASGLGDQPQHF

j_gene: TRBJ2-7
v_gene: TRBV28
abundance: many
CDR3aa: CASRFRDRGHEQYF

j_gene: TRBJ1-2
v_gene: TRBV20-1
abundance: many
CDR3aa: CSARDVGSDGYTF

j_gene: TRBJ2-7
v_gene: TRBV7-9
abundance: -
CDR3aa: CASSSDREQEQYF

j_gene: TRBJ1-1
v_gene: TRBV12-3/TRBV12-4
abundance: many
CDR3aa: CASSPPGRGIRNTEAFF

j_gene: TRBJ1-6
v_gene: TRBV27
abundance: -
CDR3aa: CASTKQGANSPLHF

j_gene: TRBJ2-5
v_gene: TRBV3-1
abundance: many
CDR3aa: CASSKEETQYF

j_gene: TRBJ1-3
v_gene: TRBV7-2
abundance: many
CDR3aa: CASSLAGVGNTIYF

j_gene: TRBJ2-3
v_gene: TRBV5-1
abundance: many
CDR3aa: CASSFGPGADTQYF

j_gene: TRBJ1-4
v_gene: TRBV11-2
abundance: -
CDR3aa: CASSFNRGDEKLFF

j_gene: TRBJ2-1
v_gene: TRBV6-2/TRBV6-3
abundance: few
CDR3aa: CASHTGTGGNEQFF

j_gene: TRBJ2-1
v_gene: TRBV12-3/TRBV12-4
abundance: many
CDR3aa: CASSFSDNEQFF

j_gene: TRBJ2-3
v_gene: TRBV7-2
abundance: many
CDR3aa: CASSLVSSGASTDTQYF

j_gene: TRBJ2-7
v_gene: TRBV6-6
abundance: -
CDR3aa: CASSYIAGTGVSEQYF

j_gene: TRBJ2-3
v_gene: TRBV11-2
abundance: many
CDR3aa: CASSLGPPQYF

j_gene: TRBJ2-7
v_gene: TRBV28
abundance: many
CDR3aa: CASSLLMAYEQYF

j_gene: TRBJ2-7
v_gene: TRBV25-1
abundance: -
CDR3aa: CASTDMGTGDAGRQYF

j_gene: TRBJ2-3
v_gene: TRBV4-2
abundance: many
CDR3aa: CASSQELAERDTQYF

j_gene: TRBJ2-3
v_gene: TRBV27
abundance: -
CDR3aa: CASSRQKDTQYF

j_gene: TRBJ1-6
v_gene: TRBV4-1
abundance: few
CDR3aa: CASRDGAASNSPLHF

j_gene: TRBJ1-2
v_gene: TRBV28
abundance: -
CDR3aa: CASSLSWSPSGGYTF

j_gene: TRBJ2-3
v_gene: TRBV7-9
abundance: many
CDR3aa: CASSFRQSPSTDTQYF

j_gene: TRBJ2-2
v_gene: TRBV28
abundance: few
CDR3aa: CASSFPQGGTGELFF

j_gene: TRBJ1-2
v_gene: TRBV5-5
abundance: -
CDR3aa: CASSLGRVVGYTF

j_gene: TRBJ2-2
v_gene: TRBV12-3/TRBV12-4
abundance: few
CDR3aa: CASSPTTWGRVDAGELFF

j_gene: TRBJ2-7
v_gene: TRBV12-3/TRBV12-4
abundance: many
CDR3aa: CASSSGGGNEQYF

j_gene: TRBJ1-1
v_gene: TRBV7-7
abundance: -
CDR3aa: CASSLALGQANTEAFF

j_gene: TRBJ1-5
v_gene: TRBV7-8
abundance: many
CDR3aa: CASSFLYSNQPQHF

j_gene: TRBJ2-5
v_gene: TRBV28
abundance: many
CDR3aa: CASSPRGVAGWETQYF

j_gene: TRBJ2-2
v_gene: TRBV6-2/TRBV6-3
abundance: many
CDR3aa: CASSRSGGNTGELFF

j_gene: TRBJ2-5
v_gene: TRBV6-1
abundance: many
CDR3aa: CASSEVRDQETQYF

j_gene: TRBJ2-5
v_gene: TRBV20-1
abundance: many
CDR3aa: CSASKETQYF

j_gene: TRBJ2-7
v_gene: TRBV19
abundance: few
CDR3aa: CASSDFRDGYEQYF

j_gene: TRBJ2-7
v_gene: TRBV5-8
abundance: many
CDR3aa: CASSSQPGNYEQYF

j_gene: TRBJ2-3
v_gene: TRBV9
abundance: -
CDR3aa: CASSAGLASTDTQYF

j_gene: TRBJ2-3
v_gene: TRBV7-9
abundance: many
CDR3aa: CASSPNVGGRDTQYF

j_gene: TRBJ1-4
v_gene: TRBV2
abundance: many
CDR3aa: CATNRGEEKLFF

j_gene: TRBJ2-5
v_gene: TRBV20-1
abundance: few
CDR3aa: CSARDPGGRVTQETQYF

j_gene: TRBJ2-3
v_gene: TRBV12-3/TRBV12-4
abundance: many
CDR3aa: CASSPSRLAGGRDTQYF

j_gene: TRBJ2-1
v_gene: TRBV5-6
abundance: few
CDR3aa: CASSLGTSGTEQFF

j_gene: TRBJ2-3
v_gene: TRBV3-1
abundance: many
CDR3aa: CASSQDWHQSTDTQYF

j_gene: TRBJ1-6
v_gene: TRBV27
abundance: -
CDR3aa: CASSHEGGRLKSPLHF

j_gene: TRBJ2-7
v_gene: TRBV7-9
abundance: few
CDR3aa: CASSLAQWDRATGGEQYF

j_gene: TRBJ1-5
v_gene: TRBV20-1
abundance: -
CDR3aa: CSAETGLNQPQHF

j_gene: TRBJ2-7
v_gene: TRBV14
abundance: -
CDR3aa: CASSHGPGTSYEQYF

j_gene: TRBJ1-2
v_gene: TRBV24-1
abundance: many
CDR3aa: CATSDSGRNNYGYTF

j_gene: TRBJ2-7
v_gene: TRBV19
abundance: many
CDR3aa: CASSIAGGYEQYF

j_gene: TRBJ1-4
v_gene: TRBV4-3
abundance: -
CDR3aa: CASSQELSGGATNEKLFF

j_gene: TRBJ2-1
v_gene: TRBV5-7
abundance: -
CDR3aa: CASSLAGGTQSYNEPFF

j_gene: TRBJ2-2
v_gene: TRBV12-5
abundance: few
CDR3aa: CASGLVSSGLGFTGELFF

j_gene: TRBJ2-5
v_gene: TRBV7-9
abundance: many
CDR3aa: CASSLDAGRGETQYF

j_gene: TRBJ2-7
v_gene: TRBV2
abundance: few
CDR3aa: CASSRGQGEAYEQYF

j_gene: TRBJ2-1
v_gene: TRBV28
abundance: many
CDR3aa: CASSPLAGVGNEQFF

j_gene: TRBJ2-7
v_gene: TRBV6-5
abundance: many
CDR3aa: CASSSDRVGSYEQYF